This T cell receptor (beta chain) was obtained from a study of preoperative IRX-2 immunotherapy in early breast cancer. From germline, CDR1 is SGHRS and CDR2 YFSETQ. V shed 4 bases and J shed 0 bases, with 14 bases lying between them. The CDR3 consists of 17 residues. The table came from immunoSEQ multiplex PCR; TCRdb's copy has only in-frame clones and leaves some out. Of approximately 30,000 clones in the sample, roughly 91% are singletons; the top ten hold 1.6%. Noted treatment: preoperative locoregional IRX-2 cytokine immunotherapy. Samples came from a phase Ib trial of preoperative locoregional IRX-2 cytokine immunotherapy. This clone appeared a few times.

V and J are TRBV5-1 and TRBJ1-6, with D maybe TRBD1 (6 bases). The material was tumor tissue, obtained after IRX-2 immunotherapy. The clonotype was recovered from a human donor with breast cancer. CDR3 DNA: TGCGCCAGCAGCCGACAGGACTCGAGCTCCTATAATTCACCCCTCCACTTT. It encodes CASSRQDSSSYNSPLHF.